Given below is one T cell receptor (beta chain) in context. This clone was observed once. No antigen is known for it. No base quality values were provided; no much bigger clone lies one nucleotide off. These data are taken from a study of glioma-infiltrating T cells after dendritic cell vaccination (dated by TCRdb to 2016 to 2017). For the wider study: Of the roughly 15 glioblastoma patients in the cohort, all drawn from Phase I and II dendritic cell vaccination trials, 9 were newly diagnosed and 6 had recurrent disease. Between the early 2000s and the early 2010s, patients were given autologous tumor lysate-pulsed dendritic cell vaccination. The vaccine was prepared from monocyte-derived dendritic cells that were cultured for more than six days with IL-4 and GM-CSF and then pulsed overnight with autologous tumor lysate. Patients received three intradermal dendritic cell vaccine injections at biweekly intervals in the arm below the axilla. In glioblastoma patients vaccinated with dendritic cells, deep sequencing of TCR beta CDR3 regions served to measure the amount of tumor-infiltrating lymphocytes and to compare repertoires between tumor and blood. Survival after dendritic cell vaccination was correlated with TCR sequencing metrics, such as TIL content and the overlap between tumor and blood repertoires.

What the research found in general, with its limitations: The cohort was small and heterogeneous, with few patients having full blood and tumor sets and even fewer initial-recurrent tumor pairs. Longer time to progression and overall survival after dendritic cell vaccination were predicted by higher estimated pretreatment TIL content. No direct relationship between TCR clonality and survival was found, suggesting a diverse polyclonal response may matter. The three-group TCR overlap response model was characterized as speculative, and prospective validation of the model was stated to be required.

The sample's time point label is to be understood as: after dendritic cell vaccination, including at tumor progression/relapse. Selection of patients required sufficient residual fresh-frozen tumor tissue and over two years of available survival data. Although molecular status otherwise differed among the glioblastoma patients, no patient had an isocitrate dehydrogenase mutation. PBMC were collected before vaccination, two weeks after the third vaccination, and at tumor progression if tumor progression occurred. Genomic DNA was extracted with the Qiagen DNeasy Blood extraction Kit. V is reduced by 0 bases and J by 3 bases, leaving a spacing of 6 bases between them. CDR1 and CDR2, per the germline V gene, are SGDLS and YYNGEE. Taken from cysteine to phenylalanine, the CDR3 has 13 residues. Only CDR3 DNA remains: 39 bases, in frame from the first base. The immunoSEQ assay amplified TCRB CDR3 regions from approximately 2 micrograms of genomic DNA, or from all available DNA when less than that amount was available. Multiplex PCR used 60 forward primers for TCR V beta segments and 13 reverse primers for J beta segments. To estimate reads per starting template, synthetic control templates were spiked into each sample at limiting dilution. Reads of 87 bp were generated by sequencing on the Illumina HiSeq System. Regarding the original processing steps: PCR and sequencing errors were removed by a nearest neighbor algorithm that merged closely related sequences. TCR overlap was defined as the percentage of unique tumor TCR beta sequences that were also present in the same patient's peripheral blood. This is the immuneACCESS table as TCRdb keeps it, with only in-frame sequences that have V and J called. A part of the clones is gone; compared with another copy, unresolved V genes explain less than half, and the rest is unexplained. V and J calls and clone size are as listed in that table; D and trimming were resolved from the DNA. This sample lists approximately 90,000 clones; 70% to 90% were detected once. Roughly 2% of the sample comes from the top ten.

The V and J segments used are TRBV9 and TRBJ1-1, with a tentative D gene TRBD1 over 6 matching bases. The sequenced sample was blood, obtained after dendritic cell vaccination. The sequence derives from a human donor with glioblastoma. The nucleotides read TGTGCCAGCAGCGTAGACAGGGACACTGAAGCTTTCTTT. Its protein reads: CASSVDRDTEAFF. Beyond the CDR3, the reference TRBV9 and TRBJ1-1 genes provide the residues; the full variable domain reads: DSGVTQTPKHLITATGQRVTLRCSPRSGDLSVYWYQQSLDQGLQFLIQYYNGEERAKGNILERFSAQQFPDLHSELNLSSLELGDSALYFCASSVDRDTEAFFGQGTRLTVV.